This TCR beta chain was sequenced during a study of blood T cell repertoires in COVID-19. Study-wide background: COVID-19 samples from acute and convalescent phases originated in the United States, Italy and Spain.

CDR1 and CDR2 (germline): SGHAT, FQNNGV. Trimming took 5 bases from V and 7 from J, leaving 8 bases between them. The CDR3 loop spans 11 amino acids. As handled by the study authors: Scientists estimated how many nucleated cells there were by amplifying reference gene primers. Produced via immunoSEQ multiplex PCR; TCRdb's table is partial and in-frame only. The V and J calls and clone size were taken over from that table, and D and trimming were inferred from the DNA. Here the sample spans some 150,000 clones, 65% to 85% being singletons. Study members were between about 18 and 100 years old and lived in approximately 25 US regions. Participants classified as exposed had met a COVID-19 case within 2 weeks before study entry.

The specimen was PBMCs or T cells enriched from blood (not recorded which). The receptor was isolated from a woman aged 45-65 years who had been exposed to COVID-19. The chain uses TRBV11-2 and TRBJ1-2; D unclear. The CDR3, as DNA: TGTGCCAGCAGCCGTCGGGGTGGCTACACCTTC. Translating gives CASSRRGGYTF.